One sample yielded the 17 T cell receptor beta chains listed below, sequenced in a study of Graves' ophthalmopathy and Graves' hyperthyroidism. RNA transcripts were the template, and TCR beta CDR3 regions were amplified from them. First-round RT-PCR employed HTBI primers, with a second-round multiplex PCR after it. From the multiplex PCR reads, TCRdb called clonotypes with MiXCR, one entry per CDR3 protein. The table has approximately 480,000 distinct CDR3 sequences, around 15% seen once. Sequencing was carried out using blood. The origin of the receptors is a woman aged 25 to 39 with Graves' ophthalmopathy.

For this clonotype: At one end the junction does not follow the germline gene, possibly because of a read error. J is TRBJ2-7 and V is TRBV3-1; possibly TRBD2 for D (6 bases). There are 15 residues in the CDR3. The V gene's germline CDR1 is LGHDT and CDR2 YNNKEL (reference sequence). The CDR3 loop is CASSQERLDRERINF. DNA for the CDR3: TGTGCCAGCAGCCAGGAAAGGCTCGACCGGGAGAGGATTAACTTC.

This clonotype was counted many times. The CDR3 nucleotides read TGTGCCTGGAGTGTACCTTGGGTCGGTAATGGTTACGAGCAGTACTTC. Protein sequence: CAWSVPWVGNGYEQYF. This rearrangement joins TRBV30 to TRBJ2-7; D remains unclear. Per the germline V gene, CDR1 is GTSNPN and CDR2 is SVGIG (reference sequence). CDR3 length: 16 amino acids. With 0 bases removed from V and 4 bases from J, the gap between germline ends came to 19 bases.

This clonotype was observed at least ten times. The genes are TRBV20-1 and TRBJ2-7; D call uncertain. Germline V gene sequence: CDR1 DFQATT, CDR2 SNEGSKA (reference sequence). The CDR3 is made up of 13 amino acids. V dropped 3 bases and J dropped 0 bases, with 9 bases sitting between them. The CDR3, as DNA: TGCAGTGCTAGTGGCCTTTCCTCCTACGAGCAGTACTTC. Its protein product is CSASGLSSYEQYF.

V is TRBV5-1 and J is TRBJ2-3; D is unresolved. CDR1 is SGHRS and CDR2 is YFSETQ in the germline V gene. V was shortened by 0 bases and J by 0 bases, with 11 bases between the two germline ends. The CDR3 is 16 amino acids. The CDR3 loop is CASSLAAAMSTDTQYF. CDR3 nucleotide sequence: TGCGCCAGCAGCTTGGCGGCGGCGATGAGCACAGATACGCAGTATTTT.

Remarks on this clonotype: This may come from a read error, since a much larger clone is one base off. The chain employs TRBV12-3 or TRBV12-4 and TRBJ1-2, with D maybe TRBD1 (5 bases). The CDR3 consists of 12 residues. Trimming left V 8 bases short and J 6 bases short, with 13 bases between. The CDR3, as DNA: TGTGCCAGCGGACAAGTGAACCATGGCTACACCTTC. Amino acids: CASGQVNHGYTF.

This clonotype was counted at least ten times. The V call is TRBV15, the J call TRBJ1-2; D ambiguous. CDR1 and CDR2 from the germline V gene are LNHNV and YYDKDF (reference sequence). V was trimmed by 7 bases and J by 1 base, leaving 13 bases between them. The CDR3 extends over 14 amino acids. CDR3 sequence: CATKSLDLNYGYTF. CDR3 DNA: TGTGCCACCAAGTCCTTAGACCTTAACTATGGCTACACCTTC.

The chain employs TRBV3-1 and TRBJ1-3, with D unresolved. Germline CDR1 LGHDT, CDR2 YNNKEL (reference sequence). The CDR3 totals 16 residues. V shed 4 bases and J shed 0 bases, with 13 bases lying between them. CDR3 protein: CASSLRPASSGNTIYF. CDR3 coding DNA: TGTGCCAGCAGCCTTCGGCCCGCGAGCTCTGGAAACACCATATATTTT.

This clonotype was detected ten times or more. This chain links TRBV28 with TRBJ2-7, with D unresolved. Germline lookup yields CDR1 MDHEN and CDR2 SYDVKM. The CDR3 covers 12 residues. Deletions cut 4 bases from V and 7 bases from J, with 11 bases between. The CDR3 spells CASSSPGREQYF. Written as DNA, the CDR3 is TGTGCCAGCAGTTCCCCCGGGCGGGAGCAGTACTTC.

This clonotype has a count of ten or more. The gene calls are TRBV20-1 and TRBJ2-4; no firm D call. The germline V gene has CDR1 DFQATT and CDR2 SNEGSKA (reference sequence). The CDR3 covers 13 residues. The V and J ends lost 5 bases and 0 bases respectively, with 8 bases between them. This CDR3 reads CSAGSLAKNIQYF. CDR3 DNA: TGCAGTGCTGGGTCTCTAGCCAAAAACATTCAGTACTTC.

The table lists this clonotype with many counts. V gene TRBV10-3 combines with J gene TRBJ1-5; tentatively, D is TRBD1 (6 bases). The ends were cut back, 7 bases at V and 7 bases at J, with 14 bases in the middle. The CDR3 runs to 13 residues. CDR1 is ENHRY and CDR2 is SYGVKD in the germline V gene. The CDR3 region is CAITQGQGQPQHF. The CDR3 DNA reads as TGTGCCATCACCCAGGGGCAGGGGCAGCCCCAGCATTTT.

This clonotype was observed at least ten times. V and J are TRBV7-8 and TRBJ1-5; no clear D. Germline CDR1 and CDR2: SGHVS and FQNEAQ. CDR3 length: 15 amino acids. Trimming left V 2 bases short and J 5 bases short, with 13 bases between. This chain's CDR3 is CASSLMFGEHQPQHF. The CDR3 nucleotides read TGTGCCAGCAGCTTAATGTTTGGCGAACATCAGCCCCAGCATTTT.

This clonotype has at least ten counts. The rearrangement uses TRBV29-1 and TRBJ2-7; no clear D. CDR3 length equals 13 residues. Germline CDR1 reads SQVTM; CDR2 reads ANQGSEA. Between the trimmed V and J ends, which lost 3 bases and 0 bases, there was a span of 9 bases. The CDR3, as DNA: TGCAGCGTTGATGAAGGGAACTCCTACGAGCAGTACTTC. Residues: CSVDEGNSYEQYF.

At least ten counts were recorded for this clonotype. The chain couples TRBV11-2 to TRBJ1-2; 7 nucleotides match TRBD1. Trimming removed 5 bases from V and 7 bases from J; junction bases left unmatched: 7. The CDR3 length is 13 residues. The germline CDR1 and CDR2 sequences are SGHAT and FQNNGV. The CDR3 protein is CASSQDRSRGYTF. CDR3 DNA sequence: TGTGCCAGCAGCCAGGACAGGTCCCGTGGCTACACCTTC.

This clonotype was counted many times. The rearrangement links TRBV28 to TRBJ2-5; TRBD1 might be the D (6 bases). This CDR3 has 14 residues. V lost 5 bases to trimming and J lost 3 bases, with 13 bases between them. Germline V gene lookup returns CDR1 MDHEN and CDR2 SYDVKM. The CDR3 reads CASSPLYREETQYF. The CDR3 DNA reads as TGTGCCAGCAGTCCCTTGTACAGGGAAGAGACCCAGTACTTC.

This chain uses TRBV14 with TRBJ2-2; weak D call: TRBD1 (6 bases). With 3 bases removed from V and 9 bases from J, the gap between germline ends came to 14 bases. CDR1 is SGHDN, CDR2 FVKESK, per germline. The CDR3 loop spans 14 amino acids. In DNA, the CDR3 is TGTGCCAGCAGCCAGAACCAGGGGTGGCGGGAGCTGTTTTTT. As protein: CASSQNQGWRELFF.

This clonotype was recorded at least ten times. The chain recombines TRBV12-3 or TRBV12-4 with TRBJ1-2; 9 bases fit TRBD1. The CDR3 runs 14 residues. With 6 bases clipped from V and 4 bases from J, the junction kept 6 bases outside the gene matches. Written as DNA, the CDR3 is TGTGCCAGCAGCCAGGGACAGGGTCTCTATGGCTACACCTTC. It encodes CASSQGQGLYGYTF.

In regard to this clonotype: This may arise from a read error, as a much more abundant clone is one base away. This chain links TRBV20-1 with TRBJ2-7, with D perhaps matching TRBD2 (8 bases). The CDR3 consists of 15 residues. CDR1 and CDR2 from the germline V gene are DFQATT and SNEGSKA (reference sequence). Here the CDR3 reads CGAPGDSGSAGEQYF. CDR3 sequence (DNA): TGCGGTGCCCCAGGGGACAGCGGGAGTGCCGGGGAGCAGTACTTC.